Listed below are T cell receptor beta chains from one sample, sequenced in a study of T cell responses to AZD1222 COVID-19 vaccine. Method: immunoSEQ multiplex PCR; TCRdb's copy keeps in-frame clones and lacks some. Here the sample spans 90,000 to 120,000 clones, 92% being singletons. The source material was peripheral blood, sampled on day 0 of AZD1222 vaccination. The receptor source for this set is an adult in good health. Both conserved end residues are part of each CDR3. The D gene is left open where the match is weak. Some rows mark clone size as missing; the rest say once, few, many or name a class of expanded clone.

CDR3nt: TGTGCCAGCAGCCCTCGCCCTTCCGAGCAGTACTTC
CDR3aa: CASSPRPSEQYF
d_gene: -
abundance: -
v_gene: TRBV9
j_gene: TRBJ2-7

CDR3nt: TGTGCCAGCAGCTCGGGCCCCACTTATGGCTACACCTTC
CDR3aa: CASSSGPTYGYTF
d_gene: -
abundance: -
v_gene: TRBV7-2
j_gene: TRBJ1-2

CDR3nt: TGTGCCAGTAGTAGAGATAGGACAGATACGCAGTATTTT
CDR3aa: CASSRDRTDTQYF
d_gene: -
abundance: -
v_gene: TRBV19
j_gene: TRBJ2-3

CDR3nt: TGTGCCAGCAGCCCTCCCCAGGGAGGGGCCAACGTCCTGACTTTC
CDR3aa: CASSPPQGGANVLTF
d_gene: -
abundance: -
v_gene: TRBV5-6
j_gene: TRBJ2-6

CDR3nt: TGTGCCAGCAGCCCGACTCCGGACGAGCAGCCCCAGCATTTT
CDR3aa: CASSPTPDEQPQHF
d_gene: -
abundance: -
v_gene: TRBV3-1/TRBV3-2
j_gene: TRBJ1-5

CDR3nt: TGTGCCAGCAGCGTACGTCCGGGGAACACTGAAGCTTTCTTT
CDR3aa: CASSVRPGNTEAFF
d_gene: -
abundance: -
v_gene: TRBV9
j_gene: TRBJ1-1

CDR3nt: TGTGCCAGCAGCTATTACAATGAGCAGTTCTTC
CDR3aa: CASSYYNEQFF
d_gene: -
abundance: -
v_gene: TRBV11-2
j_gene: TRBJ2-1

CDR3nt: TGCGCCAGCAGCTTGGGGACAGTCGCAGATACGCAGTATTTT
CDR3aa: CASSLGTVADTQYF
d_gene: -
abundance: -
v_gene: TRBV5-1
j_gene: TRBJ2-3

CDR3nt: TGTGCCAGCAGCCCCAGGGGGCTAGCGGCTACCGGGGAGCTGTTTTTT
CDR3aa: CASSPRGLAATGELFF
d_gene: -
abundance: -
v_gene: TRBV27
j_gene: TRBJ2-2

CDR3nt: TGTGCCAGTAGCACACAGGGGAACAATCAGCCCCAGCATTTT
CDR3aa: CASSTQGNNQPQHF
d_gene: TRBD1
abundance: -
v_gene: TRBV19
j_gene: TRBJ1-5

CDR3nt: TGTGCCAGCAGTTATTACCAGGGCAACGAGCAGTACTTC
CDR3aa: CASSYYQGNEQYF
d_gene: -
abundance: -
v_gene: TRBV6-6
j_gene: TRBJ2-7

CDR3nt: TGTGCCAGCAGCGTAGGGGATTACCCCGACCCCGGCTATGGCTACACCTTC
CDR3aa: CASSVGDYPDPGYGYTF
d_gene: -
abundance: -
v_gene: TRBV9
j_gene: TRBJ1-2

CDR3nt: TGTGCCAGTAGTATTGACAGGGGGACTGAAGCTTTCTTT
CDR3aa: CASSIDRGTEAFF
d_gene: TRBD1
abundance: -
v_gene: TRBV19
j_gene: TRBJ1-1

CDR3nt: TGTGCCATCAGTGAGTCGGAGGGACAGGTGGCAGATACGCAGTATTTT
CDR3aa: CAISESEGQVADTQYF
d_gene: TRBD1
abundance: -
v_gene: TRBV10-3
j_gene: TRBJ2-3

CDR3nt: TGTGCGACAGGGGGCGCAGGCAATCAGCCCCAGCATTTT
CDR3aa: CATGGAGNQPQHF
d_gene: TRBD1
abundance: -
v_gene: TRBV30
j_gene: TRBJ1-5

CDR3nt: TGTGCCAGCACCCAAGGGGGGATGGCTAATGAAAAACTGTTTTTT
CDR3aa: CASTQGGMANEKLFF
d_gene: -
abundance: once
v_gene: TRBV2
j_gene: TRBJ1-4

CDR3nt: TGTGCCTGGAGTGAAATAGGATTTGAAGCTTTCTTT
CDR3aa: CAWSEIGFEAFF
d_gene: -
abundance: once
v_gene: TRBV30
j_gene: TRBJ1-1

CDR3nt: TGTGCCAGCAGCCAAGTCCTGTCGGGGCCGCGGTCGCCCTACGAGCAGTACTTC
CDR3aa: CASSQVLSGPRSPYEQYF
d_gene: -
abundance: -
v_gene: TRBV4-2
j_gene: TRBJ2-7

CDR3nt: TGTGCCAGCAGCCTTGTGGGACAGCTTAACTATGGCTACACCTTC
CDR3aa: CASSLVGQLNYGYTF
d_gene: TRBD1
abundance: -
v_gene: TRBV7-8
j_gene: TRBJ1-2

CDR3nt: TGTGCCAGCAGCCCCCCTAGGGTTAGCTCTGGAAACACCATATATTTT
CDR3aa: CASSPPRVSSGNTIYF
d_gene: -
abundance: -
v_gene: TRBV7-9
j_gene: TRBJ1-3

CDR3nt: TGTGCCAGCAGCCCCTCCCAGACTAGCCCGAAGGATGAGCAGTTCTTC
CDR3aa: CASSPSQTSPKDEQFF
d_gene: TRBD2
abundance: once
v_gene: TRBV7-9
j_gene: TRBJ2-1

CDR3nt: TGCGCCAGCAGACAGGGGGGCAGTGAAAAACTGTTTTTT
CDR3aa: CASRQGGSEKLFF
d_gene: TRBD1
abundance: -
v_gene: TRBV5-1
j_gene: TRBJ1-4

CDR3nt: TGCAGCGTTCCCCGGGGACAAGGCACAGATACGCAGTATTTT
CDR3aa: CSVPRGQGTDTQYF
d_gene: -
abundance: -
v_gene: TRBV29-1
j_gene: TRBJ2-3

CDR3nt: TGTGCCAGCAGTTTACGACCGGGGGCCTACGAGCAGTACTTC
CDR3aa: CASSLRPGAYEQYF
d_gene: -
abundance: -
v_gene: TRBV6-2/TRBV6-3
j_gene: TRBJ2-7

CDR3nt: TGTGCCAGCAGCTTAAGCGGTACCTCTAATGAAAAACTGTTTTTT
CDR3aa: CASSLSGTSNEKLFF
d_gene: -
abundance: once
v_gene: TRBV7-6
j_gene: TRBJ1-4

CDR3nt: TGTGCCAGCAGCACAACAGGGTTTGGCACCGGGGAGCTGTTTTTT
CDR3aa: CASSTTGFGTGELFF
d_gene: -
abundance: -
v_gene: TRBV7-3
j_gene: TRBJ2-2

CDR3nt: TGTGCCAGTAGTATCGGGGGGGACTATGGCTACACCTTC
CDR3aa: CASSIGGDYGYTF
d_gene: -
abundance: -
v_gene: TRBV19
j_gene: TRBJ1-2

CDR3nt: TGTGCCAGCAGCGTTGAGCAGGGGAAATATACCGGGGAGCTGTTTTTT
CDR3aa: CASSVEQGKYTGELFF
d_gene: -
abundance: -
v_gene: TRBV6-2/TRBV6-3
j_gene: TRBJ2-2

CDR3nt: TGTGCCAGCAGTCCCAGCGGGAGGGCCCGTAATGAGCAGTTCTTC
CDR3aa: CASSPSGRARNEQFF
d_gene: TRBD2
abundance: -
v_gene: TRBV3-1/TRBV3-2
j_gene: TRBJ2-1

CDR3nt: TGTGCCAGCAGCCAAGCCGGGGGGGCGAACAATGAGCAGTTCTTC
CDR3aa: CASSQAGGANNEQFF
d_gene: TRBD2
abundance: few
v_gene: TRBV4-2
j_gene: TRBJ2-1

CDR3nt: TGCGCCAGCAGTGAAGGGACTAGCGGGGGCACAGATACGCAGTATTTT
CDR3aa: CASSEGTSGGTDTQYF
d_gene: TRBD2
abundance: -
v_gene: TRBV10-2
j_gene: TRBJ2-3

CDR3nt: TGTGCCAGCAGTTGGGACAGATCCTACGAGCAGTACTTC
CDR3aa: CASSWDRSYEQYF
d_gene: TRBD1
abundance: -
v_gene: TRBV28
j_gene: TRBJ2-7

CDR3nt: TGTGCCGCCCCTGAAGCTTTCTTT
CDR3aa: CAAPEAFF
d_gene: -
abundance: -
v_gene: TRBV24-1
j_gene: TRBJ1-1

CDR3nt: TGTGCCAGTAGTCTAGGACGGAAAGAGACCCAGTACTTC
CDR3aa: CASSLGRKETQYF
d_gene: -
abundance: -
v_gene: TRBV19
j_gene: TRBJ2-5

CDR3nt: TGTGCCATCTCTGGGACAGGGGGGCCCACCGGGGAGCTGTTTTTT
CDR3aa: CAISGTGGPTGELFF
d_gene: TRBD1
abundance: few
v_gene: TRBV19
j_gene: TRBJ2-2

CDR3nt: TGTGCCAGCAGCTTAAGCGGGGGGACCATCTACGAGCAGTACTTC
CDR3aa: CASSLSGGTIYEQYF
d_gene: TRBD2
abundance: -
v_gene: TRBV7-3
j_gene: TRBJ2-7

CDR3nt: TGCGCCAGCAGCCTCAGGGCTGGGGCCAACGTCCTGACTTTC
CDR3aa: CASSLRAGANVLTF
d_gene: -
abundance: -
v_gene: TRBV5-1
j_gene: TRBJ2-6

CDR3nt: TGTGCCAGCAGTTACGTTAGCGGGGGGTCCTACAATGAGCAGTTCTTC
CDR3aa: CASSYVSGGSYNEQFF
d_gene: TRBD2
abundance: -
v_gene: TRBV7-9
j_gene: TRBJ2-1

CDR3nt: TGTGCCAGCAGTGAAGTCGGTCCAAATGGCTACACCTTC
CDR3aa: CASSEVGPNGYTF
d_gene: -
abundance: -
v_gene: TRBV6-1
j_gene: TRBJ1-2

CDR3nt: TGTGCCAGCAGTGATTGGGCAGGGGGTAACTATGGCTACACCTTC
CDR3aa: CASSDWAGGNYGYTF
d_gene: TRBD1
abundance: -
v_gene: TRBV6-1
j_gene: TRBJ1-2

CDR3nt: TGTGCCAGCAGCCCCCGCGGGAGTCCATTCAATGAGCAGTTCTTC
CDR3aa: CASSPRGSPFNEQFF
d_gene: TRBD2
abundance: -
v_gene: TRBV9
j_gene: TRBJ2-1

CDR3nt: TGCGCCAGCAGCCAAGGGACTAGCGGGGGGCAGGTCTGGTCCTACGAGCAGTACTTC
CDR3aa: CASSQGTSGGQVWSYEQYF
d_gene: TRBD2
abundance: -
v_gene: TRBV5-1
j_gene: TRBJ2-7

CDR3nt: TGTGCCAGCGGATATTGGACAGGGACTTCCTACGAGCAGTACTTC
CDR3aa: CASGYWTGTSYEQYF
d_gene: TRBD1
abundance: -
v_gene: TRBV25-1
j_gene: TRBJ2-7

CDR3nt: TGTGCCAGCTCCACCGGGACAGGGGGGACTGAAGCTTTCTTT
CDR3aa: CASSTGTGGTEAFF
d_gene: TRBD1
abundance: -
v_gene: TRBV18
j_gene: TRBJ1-1

CDR3nt: TGTGCCAGCAGCGTCAGCCTCATGAACACTGAAGCTTTCTTT
CDR3aa: CASSVSLMNTEAFF
d_gene: -
abundance: -
v_gene: TRBV11-3
j_gene: TRBJ1-1

CDR3nt: TGTGCCAGCGGGGAACAGGGGAGGAGTGGCTACACCTTC
CDR3aa: CASGEQGRSGYTF
d_gene: TRBD1
abundance: -
v_gene: TRBV12-3/TRBV12-4
j_gene: TRBJ1-2

CDR3nt: TGTGCCAGTGAGGACAGGGCGAACACTGAAGCTTTCTTT
CDR3aa: CASEDRANTEAFF
d_gene: TRBD1
abundance: -
v_gene: TRBV19
j_gene: TRBJ1-1

CDR3nt: TGTGCCAGTCGGCGGCAGAGCACAGATACGCAGTATTTT
CDR3aa: CASRRQSTDTQYF
d_gene: -
abundance: once
v_gene: TRBV27
j_gene: TRBJ2-3

CDR3nt: TGTGCCAGCAGTTACGGGGGGTCTGGTCAAGAGACCCAGTACTTC
CDR3aa: CASSYGGSGQETQYF
d_gene: -
abundance: -
v_gene: TRBV6-5
j_gene: TRBJ2-5

CDR3nt: TGTGCCAGCAGCGTAGGTCAGGCTACGAATACGCAGTATTTT
CDR3aa: CASSVGQATNTQYF
d_gene: -
abundance: once
v_gene: TRBV9
j_gene: TRBJ2-3

CDR3nt: TGTGCCAGTAGTATAGGTCAGGGGGCCGGAGATACGCAGTATTTT
CDR3aa: CASSIGQGAGDTQYF
d_gene: TRBD1
abundance: once
v_gene: TRBV19
j_gene: TRBJ2-3

CDR3nt: TGTGCCAGCAGCCCAACGGCGGGGGGCGCGTACGAGCAGTACTTC
CDR3aa: CASSPTAGGAYEQYF
d_gene: TRBD2
abundance: -
v_gene: TRBV7-2
j_gene: TRBJ2-7

CDR3nt: TGTGCCAGCAGTCCCCAGGGGCCCAGGTATGGCTACACCTTC
CDR3aa: CASSPQGPRYGYTF
d_gene: -
abundance: -
v_gene: TRBV25-1
j_gene: TRBJ1-2

CDR3nt: TGTGCCAGCAGTGAACAGGGGACTAGCGGCAATGAGCAGTTCTTC
CDR3aa: CASSEQGTSGNEQFF
d_gene: TRBD2
abundance: -
v_gene: TRBV2
j_gene: TRBJ2-1

CDR3nt: TGTGCCAGCAGCCTCGGGACAGATAATTCACCCCTCCACTTT
CDR3aa: CASSLGTDNSPLHF
d_gene: TRBD1
abundance: -
v_gene: TRBV7-2
j_gene: TRBJ1-6

CDR3nt: TGTGCCAGCAGCTTAGGGGGGCGGTACAATGAGCAGTTCTTC
CDR3aa: CASSLGGRYNEQFF
d_gene: -
abundance: -
v_gene: TRBV11-3
j_gene: TRBJ2-1

CDR3nt: TGTGCCAGTAGTATCACAGGGAATAATTCACCCCTCCACTTT
CDR3aa: CASSITGNNSPLHF
d_gene: -
abundance: -
v_gene: TRBV19
j_gene: TRBJ1-6

CDR3nt: TGTGCCAGCAGTACGACGGGACACCCCTACGAGCAGTACTTC
CDR3aa: CASSTTGHPYEQYF
d_gene: -
abundance: -
v_gene: TRBV28
j_gene: TRBJ2-7

CDR3nt: TGTGCCAGCAGTTTAGGGGGGAACACCATATATTTT
CDR3aa: CASSLGGNTIYF
d_gene: -
abundance: once
v_gene: TRBV12-3/TRBV12-4
j_gene: TRBJ1-3